This TCR beta chain was sequenced for a study of brain T cells in children with intractable seizures. Germline lookup yields CDR1 SEHNR and CDR2 FQNEAQ (reference sequence). The CDR3 has 14 residues. The ends lost 6 bases at V and 0 bases at J; junction bases unmatched: 4. This clone was observed a handful of times. Time point given: blood from clinic visit 5 months post-surgery; TSC patient then seizure free. Only cases whose brain tissue showed the highest T cell transcript signatures were sequenced. Only in-frame clones appear in the TCRdb table, and some are missing; sequencing was by immunoSEQ multiplex PCR. The sample yields 300,000 to 400,000 clones, over 90% seen once.

The chain couples TRBV7-9 to TRBJ1-1; 7 bases are shared with TRBD1. This TCR was recovered from a boy younger than two with tuberous sclerosis and intractable seizures. Sequenced material: peripheral blood, taken 4 to 6 months after surgery. CDR3 residues: CASSSGQMNTEAFF. The DNA of the CDR3 is TGTGCCAGCAGTTCGGGACAGATGAACACTGAAGCTTTCTTT.